The 19 T cell receptor beta chains presented below share a single source sample, sequenced in a study of blood T cell repertoires in COVID-19. The repertoire was sequenced with immunoSEQ multiplex PCR; TCRdb's copy has only in-frame clones and lacks some. The sample has some 320,000 clones, about 82% seen once. What was sequenced was peripheral blood. All receptors come from a human donor in a cohort sampled during active COVID-19.

The V call is TRBV9, the J call TRBJ1-2; 10 nucleotides align to TRBD1. The V segment lost 3 bases and the J segment 6 bases; nucleotides outside the gene matches: 11. The CDR3 is made up of 16 amino acids. The germline CDR1 and CDR2 sequences are SGDLS and YYNGEE. CDR3 DNA sequence: TGTGCCAGCAGCGGATTAAACCGGGACAGGGGCCATGGCTACACCTTC. Translating gives CASSGLNRDRGHGYTF.

Note on this clone: The sample carries other DNA sequences with the same CDR3. The chain is built from TRBV5-1 and TRBJ2-1; 8 bases match TRBD1. With 2 bases clipped from V and 5 bases from J, the junction kept 3 bases outside the gene matches. The V gene's germline CDR1 is SGHRS and CDR2 YFSETQ. There are 14 residues in the CDR3. The CDR3 nucleotides read TGCGCCAGCAGCTTACGACAGGGGAACAATGAGCAGTTCTTC. It yields the protein CASSLRQGNNEQFF.

In its sample, this clone was seen once. The V and J genes are TRBV2 and TRBJ1-1, with no clear D. The CDR3 has 13 amino acids. Germline values: CDR1 SNHLY, CDR2 FYNNEI. V shed 4 bases and J shed 3 bases, with 9 bases lying between them. CDR3 sequence (DNA): TGTGCCAGCAGTGTGGAGGGTTACACTGAAGCTTTCTTT. This translates into CASSVEGYTEAFF.

The rearrangement joins TRBV7-2 to TRBJ1-3; D not resolved. Germline lookup yields CDR1 SGHTA and CDR2 FQGNSA. V lost 7 bases to trimming and J lost 2 bases, with 18 bases between them. This CDR3 region has 16 residues. CDR3 region: CASTYGPEVTGNTIYF. CDR3 nucleotides: TGTGCCAGCACCTACGGGCCGGAGGTTACTGGAAACACCATATATTTT.

The chain recombines TRBV7-9 with TRBJ1-1; TRBD1 agrees at 7 bases. This CDR3 is 13 amino acids long. Losses at the gene ends were 2 bases for V and 4 bases for J; bases not matched to a gene: 1. Looked up from germline, CDR1 is SEHNR and CDR2 is FQNEAQ (reference sequence). The CDR3 bases are TGTGCCAGCAGCTTATCAGGGGGCACTGAAGCTTTCTTT. Protein sequence: CASSLSGGTEAFF.

This clone was found once. This chain connects TRBV5-1 to TRBJ2-7; D not resolved. CDR3 length: 14 amino acids. The ends were cut back, 2 bases at V and 4 bases at J, with 13 bases in the middle. The germline V gene encodes CDR1 SGHRS and CDR2 YFSETQ. The CDR3 region has the DNA TGCGCCAGCAGCTTTGGTGGGCCGCTATACGAGCAGTACTTC. Protein: CASSFGGPLYEQYF.

V is TRBV6-4 and J is TRBJ2-2; D is perhaps TRBD1 (5 bases). The CDR3 has 14 amino acids. Germline V gene lookup returns CDR1 MRHNA and CDR2 SNTAGT. The V gene lost 6 bases and the J gene lost 3 bases, with 11 bases spanning the gap. The CDR3 here is CASRTGIYTGELFF. The CDR3 DNA reads TGTGCCAGCAGAACAGGAATATACACCGGGGAGCTGTTTTTT.

The gene calls are TRBV9 and TRBJ2-5, with 8 bases that match TRBD2. Germline CDR1 SGDLS, CDR2 YYNGEE. The trim removed 0 bases at V and 4 bases at J, leaving 8 bases unmatched. CDR3 length: 16 residues. The CDR3 is CASSVAYSGGLETQYF. For the CDR3, the DNA is TGTGCCAGCAGCGTAGCATACAGCGGGGGTCTAGAGACCCAGTACTTC.

In nucleotides, the CDR3 is TGTGCCAGCAGCTCCCAGGGATCCCTAAACACCGGGGAGCTGTTTTTT. Its translation: CASSSQGSLNTGELFF. The chain joins TRBV11-3 to TRBJ2-2; D may be TRBD1 (5 bases). Germline V gene lookup returns CDR1 SGHNT and CDR2 YENEEA. V was shortened by 4 bases and J by 2 bases, with 14 bases between the two germline ends. The CDR3 contains 16 residues.

The genes are TRBV7-9 and TRBJ1-1, with D unresolved. Trimming left V 0 bases short and J 0 bases short, with 14 bases between. The CDR3 extends over 17 amino acids. Germline values: CDR1 SEHNR, CDR2 FQNEAQ (reference sequence). The CDR3 loop is CASSLALTGGMNTEAFF. The CDR3 bases are TGTGCCAGCAGCTTAGCCCTCACGGGAGGAATGAACACTGAAGCTTTCTTT.

The gene calls are TRBV4-1 and TRBJ2-7; D possibly corresponds to TRBD1 (5 bases). Trimming cost V 0 bases and J 2 bases, with 14 bases left between them. Per germline, CDR1 MGHRA and CDR2 YSYEKL. The CDR3 covers 16 residues. CDR3 protein: CASSQEKGFGTYEQYF. The CDR3 nucleotides are TGCGCCAGCAGCCAAGAAAAGGGGTTTGGGACCTACGAGCAGTACTTC.

The chain joins TRBV20-1 to TRBJ2-1, with a possible D match to TRBD2 (5 bases). V dropped 3 bases and J dropped 9 bases, with 6 bases sitting between them. This CDR3 contains 10 residues. The germline CDR1 and CDR2 sequences are DFQATT and SNEGSKA (reference sequence). DNA for the CDR3: TGCAGTGCTAGGGCGGGTGAGCAGTTCTTC. It codes for CSARAGEQFF.

The chain carries TRBV29-1 and TRBJ1-3, with TRBD1 as a possible D gene (6 bases). Looked up from germline, CDR1 is SQVTM and CDR2 is ANQGSEA. This CDR3 region has 15 residues. V dropped 6 bases and J dropped 1 base, with 16 bases sitting between them. The DNA of the CDR3 is TGCAGCGTAATCCCCACAGGGTCGTCTGGAAACACCATATATTTT. Amino acids: CSVIPTGSSGNTIYF.

The chain has TRBV12-3 or TRBV12-4 and TRBJ1-2; 7 nucleotides line up with TRBD1. CDR3 length: 13 residues. Unmatched junction bases numbered 3, after V lost 6 bases and J lost 2 bases. This CDR3 is CASRLQGNYGYTF. The CDR3, as DNA: TGTGCCAGCAGGCTACAGGGGAACTATGGCTACACCTTC.

V is TRBV5-1 and J is TRBJ1-1; a possible D gene is TRBD1 (6 bases). The germline V and J ends were trimmed by 5 bases and 0 bases, with 14 bases remaining between them. The CDR3 is made up of 15 amino acids. Germline CDR1 is SGHRS and CDR2 is YFSETQ. CDR3 DNA: TGCGCCAGCAGAACTGCTGGGGGCTTGAACACTGAAGCTTTCTTT. Translating it yields CASRTAGGLNTEAFF.

This chain joins TRBV24-1 and TRBJ1-5, with D possibly TRBD1 on 6 matching bases. This CDR3 is built from 16 residues. The V end lost 4 bases, the J end lost 4 bases, and 16 bases lay between the germline ends. Germline V lookup: CDR1 KGHDR, CDR2 SFDVKD. The CDR3 loop reads CATSDTRTDLNQPQHF. The CDR3 DNA follows: TGTGCCACCAGTGACACTAGGACAGACTTAAATCAGCCCCAGCATTTT.

The rearrangement uses TRBV27 and TRBJ2-1; TRBD1 is a possible D gene (6 bases). Germline values: CDR1 MNHEY, CDR2 SMNVEV (reference sequence). The CDR3 is 14 amino acids. The V end lost 5 bases, the J end lost 0 bases, and 8 bases lay between the germline ends. CDR3 sequence reads: CASSQGGSYNEQFF. In nucleotides, the CDR3 is TGTGCCAGCAGTCAAGGGGGCTCCTACAATGAGCAGTTCTTC.

This clone was seen a handful of times. The chain links TRBV19 to TRBJ2-1; D is ambiguous. The CDR3 covers 15 residues. V was cut by 4 bases and J by 4 bases, with 14 bases left in between. Per germline, CDR1 LNHDA and CDR2 SQIVND (reference sequence). The CDR3 DNA follows: TGTGCCAGTAGTAGAAGTAGCCTAACTTACAATGAGCAGTTCTTC. This gives the protein CASSRSSLTYNEQFF. The full variable domain, rest sourced from reference TRBV19 and TRBJ2-1, is DGGITQSPKYLFRKEGQNVTLSCEQNLNHDAMYWYRQDPGQGLRLIYYSQIVNDFQKGDIAEGYSVSREKKESFPLTVTSAQKNPTAFYLCASSRSSLTYNEQFFGPGTRLTVL.

The V and J genes are TRBV19 and TRBJ2-7; D possibly corresponds to TRBD1 (6 bases). The CDR3 runs to 14 residues. Germline V gene data show CDR1 as LNHDA and CDR2 as SQIVND (reference sequence). Trimming shortened V by 4 bases and J by 3 bases, and 13 bases separated the two germline ends. The CDR3, as DNA: TGTGCCAGTAGTACAGGGGTAATTGGCTACGAGCAGTACTTC. Protein: CASSTGVIGYEQYF.